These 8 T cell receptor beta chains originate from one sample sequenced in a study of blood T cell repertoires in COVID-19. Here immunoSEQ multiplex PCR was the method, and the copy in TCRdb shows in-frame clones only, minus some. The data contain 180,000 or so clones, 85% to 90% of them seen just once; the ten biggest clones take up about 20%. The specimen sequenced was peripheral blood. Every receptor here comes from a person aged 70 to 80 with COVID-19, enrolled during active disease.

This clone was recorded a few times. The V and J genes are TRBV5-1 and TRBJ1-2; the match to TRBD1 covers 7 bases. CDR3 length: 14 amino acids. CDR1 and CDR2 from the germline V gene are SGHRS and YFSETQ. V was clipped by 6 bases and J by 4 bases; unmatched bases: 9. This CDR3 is CASTTTTGSYGYTF. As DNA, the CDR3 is TGCGCCAGCACGACCACGACAGGGAGCTATGGCTACACCTTC.

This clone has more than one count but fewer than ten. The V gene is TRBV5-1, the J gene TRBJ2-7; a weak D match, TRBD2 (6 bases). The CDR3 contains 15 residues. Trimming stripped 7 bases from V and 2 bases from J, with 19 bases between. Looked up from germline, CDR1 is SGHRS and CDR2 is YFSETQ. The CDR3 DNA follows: TGCGCCAGCCACCCCCTACCCGGAGGGACCTACGAGCAGTACTTC. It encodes CASHPLPGGTYEQYF.

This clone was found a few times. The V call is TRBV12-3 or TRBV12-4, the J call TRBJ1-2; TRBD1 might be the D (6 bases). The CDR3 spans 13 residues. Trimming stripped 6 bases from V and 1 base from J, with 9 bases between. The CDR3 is CASREQGNYGYTF. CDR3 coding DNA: TGTGCCAGCAGGGAACAGGGTAACTATGGCTACACCTTC.

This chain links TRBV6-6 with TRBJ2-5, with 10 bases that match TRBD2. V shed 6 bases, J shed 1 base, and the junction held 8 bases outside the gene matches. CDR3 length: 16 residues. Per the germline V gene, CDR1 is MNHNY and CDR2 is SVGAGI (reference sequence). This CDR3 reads CASRLRTSGGQETQYF. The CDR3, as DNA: TGTGCCAGCAGATTAAGGACTAGCGGAGGCCAAGAGACCCAGTACTTC.

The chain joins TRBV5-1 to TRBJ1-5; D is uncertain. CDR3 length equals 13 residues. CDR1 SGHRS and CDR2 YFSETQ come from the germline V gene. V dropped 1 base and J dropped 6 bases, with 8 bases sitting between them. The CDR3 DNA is TGCGCCAGCAGCTTGTTCCGCGGTCAGCCCCAGCATTTT. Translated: CASSLFRGQPQHF.

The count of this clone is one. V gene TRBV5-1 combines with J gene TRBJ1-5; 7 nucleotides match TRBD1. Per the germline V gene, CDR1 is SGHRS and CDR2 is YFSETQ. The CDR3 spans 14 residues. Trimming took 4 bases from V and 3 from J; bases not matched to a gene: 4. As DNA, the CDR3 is TGCGCCAGCAGCCTCGGGACAGACAATCAGCCCCAGCATTTT. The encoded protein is CASSLGTDNQPQHF.

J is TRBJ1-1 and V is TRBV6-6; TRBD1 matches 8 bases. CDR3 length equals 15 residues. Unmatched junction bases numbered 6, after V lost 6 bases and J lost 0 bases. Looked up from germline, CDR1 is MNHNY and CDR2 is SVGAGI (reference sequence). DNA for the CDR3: TGTGCCAGCAGAGACAGGGGAGCATTGAACACTGAAGCTTTCTTT. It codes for CASRDRGALNTEAFF.

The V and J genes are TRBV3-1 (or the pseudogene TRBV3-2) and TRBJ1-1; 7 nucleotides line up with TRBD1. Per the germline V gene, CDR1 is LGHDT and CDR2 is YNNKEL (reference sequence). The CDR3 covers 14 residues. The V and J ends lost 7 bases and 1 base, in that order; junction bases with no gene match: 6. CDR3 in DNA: TGTGCCAGCAACTACAGGGGTCCGAACACTGAAGCTTTCTTT. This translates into CASNYRGPNTEAFF.